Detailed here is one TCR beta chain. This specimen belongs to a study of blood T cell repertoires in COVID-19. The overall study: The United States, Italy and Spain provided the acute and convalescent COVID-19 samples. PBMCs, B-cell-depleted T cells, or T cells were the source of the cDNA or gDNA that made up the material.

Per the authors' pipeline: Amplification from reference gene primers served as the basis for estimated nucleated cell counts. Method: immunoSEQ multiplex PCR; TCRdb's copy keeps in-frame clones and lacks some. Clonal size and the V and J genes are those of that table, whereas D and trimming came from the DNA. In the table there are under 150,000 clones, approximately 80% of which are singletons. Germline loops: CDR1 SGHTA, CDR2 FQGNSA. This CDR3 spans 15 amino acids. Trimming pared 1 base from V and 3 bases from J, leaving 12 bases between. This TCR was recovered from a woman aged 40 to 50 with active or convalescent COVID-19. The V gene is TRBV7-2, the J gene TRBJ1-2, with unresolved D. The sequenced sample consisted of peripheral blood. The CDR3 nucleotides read TGTGCCAGCAGCTTAGTAGCCGCTCGGGACTATGGCTACACCTTC. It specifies CASSLVAARDYGYTF.